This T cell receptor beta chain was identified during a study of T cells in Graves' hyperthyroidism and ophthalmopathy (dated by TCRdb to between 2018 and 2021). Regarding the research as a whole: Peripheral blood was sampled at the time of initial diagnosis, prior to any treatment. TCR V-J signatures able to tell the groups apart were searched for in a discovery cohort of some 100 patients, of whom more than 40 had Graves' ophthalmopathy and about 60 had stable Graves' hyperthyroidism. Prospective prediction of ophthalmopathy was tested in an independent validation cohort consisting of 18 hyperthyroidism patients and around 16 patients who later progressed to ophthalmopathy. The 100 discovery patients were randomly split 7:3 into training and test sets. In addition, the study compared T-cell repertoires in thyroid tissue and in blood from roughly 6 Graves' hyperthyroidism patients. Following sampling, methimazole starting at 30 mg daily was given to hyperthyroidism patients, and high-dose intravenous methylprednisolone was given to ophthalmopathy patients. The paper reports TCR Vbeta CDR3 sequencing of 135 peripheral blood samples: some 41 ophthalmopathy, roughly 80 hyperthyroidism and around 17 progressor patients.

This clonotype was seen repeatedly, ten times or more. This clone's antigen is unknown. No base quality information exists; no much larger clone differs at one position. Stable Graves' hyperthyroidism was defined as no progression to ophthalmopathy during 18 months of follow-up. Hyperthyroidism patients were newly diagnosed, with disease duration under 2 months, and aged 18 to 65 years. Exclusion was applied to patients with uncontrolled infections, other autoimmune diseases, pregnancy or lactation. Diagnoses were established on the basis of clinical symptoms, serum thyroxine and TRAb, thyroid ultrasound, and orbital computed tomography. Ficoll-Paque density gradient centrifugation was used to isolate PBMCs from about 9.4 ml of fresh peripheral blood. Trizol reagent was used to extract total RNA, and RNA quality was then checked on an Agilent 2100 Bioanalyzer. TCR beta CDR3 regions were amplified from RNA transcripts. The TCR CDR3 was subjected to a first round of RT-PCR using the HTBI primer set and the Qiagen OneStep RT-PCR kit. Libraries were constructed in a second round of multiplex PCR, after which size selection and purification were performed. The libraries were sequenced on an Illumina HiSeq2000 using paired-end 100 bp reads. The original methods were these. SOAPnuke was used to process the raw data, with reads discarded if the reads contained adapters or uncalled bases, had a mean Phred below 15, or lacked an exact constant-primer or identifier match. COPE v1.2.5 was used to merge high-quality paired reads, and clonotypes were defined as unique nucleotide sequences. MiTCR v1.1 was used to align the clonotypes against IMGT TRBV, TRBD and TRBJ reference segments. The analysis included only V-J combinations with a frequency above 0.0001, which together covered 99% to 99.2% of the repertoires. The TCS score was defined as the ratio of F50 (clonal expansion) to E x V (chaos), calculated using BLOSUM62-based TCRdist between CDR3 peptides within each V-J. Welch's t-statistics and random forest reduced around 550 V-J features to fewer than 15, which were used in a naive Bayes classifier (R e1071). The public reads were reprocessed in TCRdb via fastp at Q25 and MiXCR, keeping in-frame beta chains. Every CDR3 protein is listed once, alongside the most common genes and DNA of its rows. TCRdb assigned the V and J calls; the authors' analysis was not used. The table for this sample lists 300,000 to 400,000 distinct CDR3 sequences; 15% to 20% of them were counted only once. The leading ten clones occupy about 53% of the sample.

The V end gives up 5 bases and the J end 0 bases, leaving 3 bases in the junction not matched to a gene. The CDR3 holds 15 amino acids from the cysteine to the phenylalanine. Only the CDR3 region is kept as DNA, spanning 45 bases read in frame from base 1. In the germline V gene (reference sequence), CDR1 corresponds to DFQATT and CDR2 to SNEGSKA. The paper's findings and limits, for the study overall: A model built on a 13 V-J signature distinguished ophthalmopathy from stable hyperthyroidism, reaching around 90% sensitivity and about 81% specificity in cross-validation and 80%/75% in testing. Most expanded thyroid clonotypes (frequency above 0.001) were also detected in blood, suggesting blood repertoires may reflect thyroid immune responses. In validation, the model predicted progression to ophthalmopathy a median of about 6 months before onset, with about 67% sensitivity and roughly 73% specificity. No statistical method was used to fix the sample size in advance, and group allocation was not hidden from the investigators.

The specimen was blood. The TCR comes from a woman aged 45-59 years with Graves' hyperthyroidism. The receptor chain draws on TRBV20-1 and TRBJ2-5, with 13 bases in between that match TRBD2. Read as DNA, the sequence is TGCAGTGCTCCAGGGACTAGCGGGAACCAAGAGACCCAGTACTTC. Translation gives CSAPGTSGNQETQYF.